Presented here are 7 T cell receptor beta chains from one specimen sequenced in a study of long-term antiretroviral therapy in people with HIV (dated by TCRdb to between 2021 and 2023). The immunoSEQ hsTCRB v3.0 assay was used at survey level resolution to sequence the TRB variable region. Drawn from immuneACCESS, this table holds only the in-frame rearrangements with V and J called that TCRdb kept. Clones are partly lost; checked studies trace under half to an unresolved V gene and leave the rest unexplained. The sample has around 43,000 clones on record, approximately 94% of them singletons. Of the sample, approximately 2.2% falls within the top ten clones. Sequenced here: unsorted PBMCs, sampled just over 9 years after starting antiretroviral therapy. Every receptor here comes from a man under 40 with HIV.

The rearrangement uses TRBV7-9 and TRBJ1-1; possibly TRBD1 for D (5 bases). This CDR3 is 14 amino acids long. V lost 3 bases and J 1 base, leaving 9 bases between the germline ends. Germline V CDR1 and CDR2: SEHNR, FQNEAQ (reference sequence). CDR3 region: CASSFQGRNTEAFF. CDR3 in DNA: TGTGCCAGCAGCTTCCAGGGCAGGAACACTGAAGCTTTCTTT.

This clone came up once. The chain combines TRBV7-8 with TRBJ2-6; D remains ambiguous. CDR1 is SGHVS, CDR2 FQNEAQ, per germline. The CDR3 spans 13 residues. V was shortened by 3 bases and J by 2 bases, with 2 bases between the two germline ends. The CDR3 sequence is CASSFTGANVLTF. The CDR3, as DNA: TGTGCCAGCAGCTTCACTGGGGCCAACGTCCTGACTTTC.

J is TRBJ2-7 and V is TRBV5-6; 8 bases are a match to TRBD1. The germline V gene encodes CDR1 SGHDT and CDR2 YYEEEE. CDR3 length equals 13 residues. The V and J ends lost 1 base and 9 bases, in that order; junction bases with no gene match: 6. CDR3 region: CASSLTGGVGQYV. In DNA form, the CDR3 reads TGTGCCAGCAGCTTGACAGGGGGAGTAGGGCAGTACGTC.

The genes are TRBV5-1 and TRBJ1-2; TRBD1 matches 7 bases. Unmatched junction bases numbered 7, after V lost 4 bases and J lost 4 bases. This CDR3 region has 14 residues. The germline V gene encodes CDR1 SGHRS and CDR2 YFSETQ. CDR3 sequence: CASSVGQLGYGYTF. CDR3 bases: TGCGCCAGCAGCGTGGGACAGTTGGGCTATGGCTACACCTTC.

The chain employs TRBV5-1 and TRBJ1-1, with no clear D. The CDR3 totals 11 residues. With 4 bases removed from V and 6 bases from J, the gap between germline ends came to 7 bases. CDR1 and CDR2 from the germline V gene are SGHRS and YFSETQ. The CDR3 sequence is CASSLGAEAFF. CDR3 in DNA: TGCGCCAGCAGCCTCGGTGCTGAAGCTTTCTTT.

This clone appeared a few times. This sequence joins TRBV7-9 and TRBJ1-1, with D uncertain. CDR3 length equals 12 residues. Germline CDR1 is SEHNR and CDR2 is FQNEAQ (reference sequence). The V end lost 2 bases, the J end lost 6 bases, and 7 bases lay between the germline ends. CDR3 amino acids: CASSLYESEAFF. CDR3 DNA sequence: TGTGCCAGCAGCTTATATGAATCTGAAGCTTTCTTT. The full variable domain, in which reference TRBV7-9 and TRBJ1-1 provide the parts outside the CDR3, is DTGVSQNPRHKITKRGQNVTFRCDPISEHNRLYWYRQTLGQGPEFLTYFQNEAQLEKSRLLSDRFSAERPKGSFSTLEIQRTEQGDSAMYLCASSLYESEAFFGQGTRLTVV.

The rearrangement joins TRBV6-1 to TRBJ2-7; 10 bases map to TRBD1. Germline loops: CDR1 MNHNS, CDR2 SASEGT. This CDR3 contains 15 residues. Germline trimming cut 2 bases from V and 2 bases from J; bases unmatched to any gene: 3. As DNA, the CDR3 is TGTGCCAGCAGTGAAATCGGGACAGGGGCCTACGAGCAGTACTTC. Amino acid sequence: CASSEIGTGAYEQYF.